A selection of T cell receptor beta chains follows, all from one sample in a study of a mutant IDH1 vaccine in newly diagnosed glioma. What these receptors recognize is not known. Data came from immunoSEQ multiplex PCR; TCRdb stores just in-frame clones and leaves some out. This repertoire shows around 62,000 clones, around nine tenths found once; its top ten account for around 1.9%. Specimen: PBMCs, collected from a glioma patient whose treatment included an IDH1 peptide vaccine. These TCRs come from a man aged 40-55 years with glioma. Each CDR3 is given with its conserved first and last residue. A D gene is named only where the DNA matches it firmly. For some rows the clone size is stated as once, few or many, or as a class when expanded; others skip it.

>TRBJ2-5|TRBV29-1|TRBD1|-
TGCAGCGTTGCAGGGACAGAACAAGAGACCCAGTACTTC
CSVAGTEQETQYF
>TRBJ2-2|TRBV6-1|-|few
TGTGCCAGCACCGGGAACACCGGGGAGCTGTTTTTT
CASTGNTGELFF
>TRBJ1-4|TRBV7-9|-|once
TGTGCCAGCAGCGGTCACGATCGGGAAAAACTGTTTTTT
CASSGHDREKLFF
>TRBJ1-2|TRBV7-2|-|-
TGTGCCAGCAGCTTAGCCGGGGACGAGAACTATGGCTACACCTTC
CASSLAGDENYGYTF
>TRBJ2-7|TRBV28|-|-
TGTGCCAGCAGTCGTAGGGGTGGAGTTAGCCCTCCCGAGCAGTACTTC
CASSRRGGVSPPEQYF
>TRBJ2-1|TRBV4-2|-|-
TGTGCCACCCAGCCATTTATTGGGGGTGCCAATGAGCAGTTCTTC
CATQPFIGGANEQFF
>TRBJ2-6|TRBV10-3|-|-
TGTGCCATCAGTGTGCAGGGTACTGGGGCCAACGTCCTGACTTTC
CAISVQGTGANVLTF
>TRBJ1-1|TRBV19|-|-
TGTGCCAGTAGCCCTGACATAGCGAACACTGAAGCTTTCTTT
CASSPDIANTEAFF
>TRBJ2-4|TRBV5-4|-|-
TGTGCCAGCAGCTTGGACGGGACCTTAGCCAAAAACATTCAGTACTTC
CASSLDGTLAKNIQYF
>TRBJ1-1|TRBV10-1|-|-
TGCGCCAGCAGTGAGTCGCCCGCCTTTAGGGAGGCTTTCTTT
CASSESPAFREAFF
>TRBJ2-2|TRBV4-1|-|-
TGCGCCAGCAGTCCGGGGTCCAAACCAACCGGGGAGCTGTTTTTT
CASSPGSKPTGELFF
>TRBJ1-3|TRBV6-6|TRBD1|-
TGTGCCAGCAGTTACGACAGGGCCTCAACTGGAAACACCATATATTTT
CASSYDRASTGNTIYF
>TRBJ1-5|TRBV30|-|-
TGTGCCTGGAGTGTACGAGGGGCAAATCAGCCCCAGCATTTT
CAWSVRGANQPQHF
>TRBJ2-3|TRBV7-8|TRBD2|-
TGTGCCAGCAGCTCCAGGACTAGCGGGGGGGTAGATACGCAGTATTTT
CASSSRTSGGVDTQYF
>TRBJ2-1|TRBV27|-|-
TGTGCCAGCAGTTTATCGAGGGTACGGGACAATGAGCAGTTCTTC
CASSLSRVRDNEQFF
>TRBJ1-2|TRBV7-9|-|once
TGTGCCAGCAGCTTACGGGACGGTTATGGCTACACCTTC
CASSLRDGYGYTF
>TRBJ2-7|TRBV7-2|TRBD2|-
TGTGCCAGCAGCCGCCAGACTAGCGGGAGGGCCTGGACCTACGAGCAGTACTTC
CASSRQTSGRAWTYEQYF
>TRBJ2-2|TRBV9|-|-
TGTGCCAGCAGCGAGGGCTCCGCGCCCCACACCGGGGAGCTGTTTTTT
CASSEGSAPHTGELFF
>TRBJ1-1|TRBV10-3|-|-
TGTGCCATCAGGATGAGAGGAAACACTGAAGCTTTCTTT
CAIRMRGNTEAFF
>TRBJ2-3|TRBV7-9|-|-
TGTGCCAGCAGTCATACAGGGAAGCGGAGCACAGATACGCAGTATTTT
CASSHTGKRSTDTQYF
>TRBJ2-2|TRBV4-1|TRBD1|-
TGCGCCAGCAGCCCGGGACAGGGGGCCACCGGGGAGCTGTTTTTT
CASSPGQGATGELFF
>TRBJ2-1|TRBV29-1|TRBD2|-
TGCAGCGTTGACCCTGACGGGAGGATCGGCAATGAGCAGTTCTTC
CSVDPDGRIGNEQFF
>TRBJ1-3|TRBV4-3|-|-
TGCGCCAGCAGCCAAGATGGATCCGGGGGCAGTGGAAACACCATATATTTT
CASSQDGSGGSGNTIYF
>TRBJ1-4|TRBV7-9|TRBD1|-
TGTGCCAGCAGCCCGCAGGGGGCGTATGAAAAACTGTTTTTT
CASSPQGAYEKLFF
>TRBJ2-2|TRBV2|TRBD1|-
TGTGCCAGCACCGTGGACAGGGTGAACACCGGGGAGCTGTTTTTT
CASTVDRVNTGELFF
>TRBJ1-2|TRBV5-1|-|-
TGCGCCAGCAGCTTGGGGGTCGGCGACTCCTATGGCTACACCTTC
CASSLGVGDSYGYTF
>TRBJ1-2|TRBV4-2|-|once
TGTGCCAGCAGCCAAGACGGGGCCCTCTGGGAAGGCTACACCTTC
CASSQDGALWEGYTF
>TRBJ2-3|TRBV7-2|-|-
TGTGCCAGCAGCTTAGCTAGGGTACCAGATACGCAGTATTTT
CASSLARVPDTQYF
>TRBJ2-1|TRBV30|-|-
TGTGCCTGGACCCCTGGGGGGAGCTCCTACAATGAGCAGTTCTTC
CAWTPGGSSYNEQFF
>TRBJ2-5|TRBV7-3|-|-
TGTGCCAGCAGCTTAAACGGCCAGGGGCCAGAGACCCAGTACTTC
CASSLNGQGPETQYF
>TRBJ2-3|TRBV27|-|-
TGTGCCAGCAGTTCCACCGAATGGGATACGCAGTATTTT
CASSSTEWDTQYF
>TRBJ2-1|TRBV5-6|-|-
TGTGCCAGCAGCTTTCGGGGTTCCTACAATGAGCAGTTCTTC
CASSFRGSYNEQFF
>TRBJ1-2|TRBV6-1|-|-
TGTGCCAGCAGTGAACCGCTAGTAGGATATGGCTACACCTTC
CASSEPLVGYGYTF
>TRBJ2-2|TRBV25-1|-|-
TGTGCCAGCAGTTATGGGGGGACAAAAAACACCGGGGAGCTGTTTTTT
CASSYGGTKNTGELFF
>TRBJ2-3|TRBV2|-|-
TGTGCCAGCAGTGTCCCGGGATACCCAGATACGCAGTATTTT
CASSVPGYPDTQYF
>TRBJ2-1|TRBV5-5|-|few
TGTGCCAGCAGCTTATGGCAGGGCTCCTACAATGAGCAGTTCTTC
CASSLWQGSYNEQFF
>TRBJ1-5|TRBV5-1|-|once
TGCGCCAGCAGCTTGTCCAATCAGCCCCAGCATTTT
CASSLSNQPQHF
>TRBJ1-1|TRBV29-1|TRBD1|-
TGCAGCGTGAGGGGACAGGCGATCATGAACACTGAAGCTTTCTTT
CSVRGQAIMNTEAFF
>TRBJ2-6|TRBV18|-|-
TGTGCCAGCTCACCAGAGGGGTTTGGGGCCAACGTCCTGACTTTC
CASSPEGFGANVLTF
>TRBJ1-2|TRBV15|-|-
TGTGCCACCAGCAGAGATTTGGGCTCTAACTATGGCTACACCTTC
CATSRDLGSNYGYTF
>TRBJ2-7|TRBV7-8|TRBD2|-
TGTGCCAGCAGCTCAGGACTAGCGGGAAGCGAGCAGTACTTC
CASSSGLAGSEQYF
>TRBJ2-2|TRBV10-3|-|-
TGTGCCATCAGTCCCCCGTGGGGGGAAGGACGGGAGCTGTTTTTT
CAISPPWGEGRELFF
>TRBJ1-3|TRBV9|-|-
TGTGCCAGCAGCCCACCGGGGACGGTTGGAAACACCATATATTTT
CASSPPGTVGNTIYF
>TRBJ2-3|TRBV5-8|TRBD2|-
TGTGCCAGCAGCTTGGCCCAACCCGGACTAGCGGGCACAGATACGCAGTATTTT
CASSLAQPGLAGTDTQYF
>TRBJ2-2|TRBV19|-|-
TGTGCCAGTAGTCCCCGGTTAGGCGCGTTCGCGAACACCGGGGAGCTGTTTTTT
CASSPRLGAFANTGELFF
>TRBJ2-7|TRBV7-2|-|-
TGTGCCAGCAGGGAGAGATCCCGATGGTACGAGCAGTACTTC
CASRERSRWYEQYF
>TRBJ2-3|TRBV5-4|TRBD1|-
TGTGCCAGCAGCCGCCCGTCAGGGGGCCGCACAGATACGCAGTATTTT
CASSRPSGGRTDTQYF
>TRBJ1-4|TRBV28|TRBD1|-
TGTGCCAGCAGTCCTGGACAGGGCTTTGGTGAAAAACTGTTTTTT
CASSPGQGFGEKLFF
>TRBJ1-6|TRBV2|-|-
TGTGCCAGCAAACTGGGATCATGGGATTCACCCCTCCACTTT
CASKLGSWDSPLHF
>TRBJ2-6|TRBV4-1|TRBD1|-
TGCACCAGCAGCCTCCGGGACAGAATAGTTTATAGCTCTGGGGCCAACGTCCTGACTTTC
CTSSLRDRIVYSSGANVLTF
>TRBJ1-5|TRBV10-2|-|-
TGCGCCAGCAGTGAGGCTACGGATGGCAATCAGCCCCAGCATTTT
CASSEATDGNQPQHF
>TRBJ2-2|TRBV7-2|-|-
TGTGCCAGCAGCTTAGCGTGGGCCGGGGAGCTGTTTTTT
CASSLAWAGELFF
>TRBJ1-3|TRBV4-1|-|-
TGCGCCAGCAGCCAAGACCCTATGGGGGTCTCTGGAAACACCATATATTTT
CASSQDPMGVSGNTIYF
>TRBJ1-5|TRBV4-1|-|-
TGCGCCAGCAGCCAAGAATGGCCAGGGGGCAATCAGCCCCAGCATTTT
CASSQEWPGGNQPQHF
>TRBJ2-1|TRBV27|TRBD2|once
TGTGCCAGCAGCTCAACCGGGACCCCGGGGGGTGAGCAGTTCTTC
CASSSTGTPGGEQFF
>TRBJ1-1|TRBV6-1|-|few
TGTGCCAGCAAGGTCAGGACTGAAGCTTTCTTT
CASKVRTEAFF
>TRBJ1-2|TRBV5-4|TRBD1|-
TGTGCCAGCAGCATCCGGGACAGGGTCACCTTC
CASSIRDRVTF
>TRBJ1-1|TRBV27|-|-
TGTGCCAGCAGTCTGGGACCGGACGGGAGGTGGACTGAAGCTTTCTTT
CASSLGPDGRWTEAFF
>TRBJ2-5|TRBV5-4|-|-
TGTGCCAGCAGCCTGGGGGTTACTCACGTCCAAGAGACCCAGTACTTC
CASSLGVTHVQETQYF